Following are 2 T cell receptor beta chains from one sample sequenced in a study of neoadjuvant nivolumab and ipilimumab in lung cancer. Libraries were prepared by immunoSEQ multiplex PCR; TCRdb keeps only in-frame clonotypes and omits some of them. Altogether more than 25,000 clones are present, about 70% being singletons, with the ten largest covering roughly 18%. Material: tumor tissue, obtained after neoadjuvant nivolumab, alone or with ipilimumab, at or shortly before surgery. Every receptor here comes from an adult with non-small cell lung cancer.

CDR3 region: CASSPSGTGGFGELFF. The CDR3, as DNA: TGTGCCAGCAGCCCAAGCGGGACAGGGGGTTTCGGGGAGCTGTTTTTT. The genes are TRBV7-3 and TRBJ2-2; 11 nucleotides match TRBD1. The CDR3 is 16 amino acids. V gave up 5 bases and J gave up 7 bases; unmatched junction bases: 9. The germline gives CDR1 SGHTA, CDR2 FQGTGA.

The chain combines TRBV10-3 with TRBJ1-5; D may be TRBD1 (6 bases). Per germline, CDR1 ENHRY and CDR2 SYGVKD. Trimming left V 6 bases short and J 1 base short, with 13 bases between. This CDR3 has 15 residues. The CDR3 DNA follows: TGTGCCATCAGGGAGGGGGTAGCCAGCAATCAGCCCCAGCATTTT. This encodes CAIREGVASNQPQHF.